This record concerns one T cell receptor beta chain sequence. Its antigen remains unidentified. For TCR beta, libraries came from quantitative 5'-RACE with molecular barcodes. TCRdb re-called the 5' RACE reads through MiXCR, storing one row per CDR3 protein. Here the sample spans about 340,000 distinct CDR3 sequences, roughly 15% being singletons. The CDR3 totals 13 residues. From germline, CDR1 is SNHLY and CDR2 FYNNEI. Trimming cost V 10 bases and J 3 bases; bases outside gene matches: 6. This record comes from a study of CD8 T cells in ankylosing spondylitis. Study-level points and caveats: Significantly higher representation of disease-linked clones was reported for matched ankylosing spondylitis synovial fluid.

The chain links TRBV2 to TRBJ2-1, with 7 positions matching TRBD2. The sample taken for sequencing was blood, either unsorted or a sorted T cell fraction (not recorded which). This TCR came from a male donor with ankylosing spondylitis or in good health (not recorded which). CDR3 nucleotide sequence: TGTGCCAATTCCCGGGACTACTACAATGAGCAGTTCTTC. Translation gives CANSRDYYNEQFF.